What follows describes a single T cell receptor beta chain. The antigen remains undetermined. The CDR3 totals 15 residues. In germline, CDR1 is MGHRA, CDR2 YSYEKL. Trimming removed 0 bases from V and 4 bases from J, with 12 bases in between. TCRdb re-called the multiplex PCR reads with MiXCR, one entry per CDR3 protein. The top ten hold 1.4% of the sample, which has under 250,000 distinct CDR3 sequences, 32% seen once. The sample is drawn from a study of breast tumors, draining lymph nodes, adjacent tissues. Findings of the study overall: That most tumor T cells come from lymph nodes remained unproven. The data were judged consistent with most tumor T cells coming from lymph node and expanding in tumor. Compared with basal-like, luminal-like tumors shared significantly more repertoire with nontumor tissue. Tumor repertoires ranked between lymph nodes and nontumor tissue in diversity, with V and J gene preferences.

Breast cancer patients provided tissue from their axillary draining lymph nodes. The sequenced sample was axillary lymph node tissue. The clonotype was recovered from a female donor with breast cancer. Some clones in this sample may be carry-over from other donors' samples. The rearrangement links TRBV4-1 to TRBJ1-2; D not resolved. CDR3 amino acids: CASSQEGRTVYGYTF. The CDR3 DNA reads TGCGCCAGCAGCCAAGAAGGGCGGACGGTCTATGGCTACACCTTC.